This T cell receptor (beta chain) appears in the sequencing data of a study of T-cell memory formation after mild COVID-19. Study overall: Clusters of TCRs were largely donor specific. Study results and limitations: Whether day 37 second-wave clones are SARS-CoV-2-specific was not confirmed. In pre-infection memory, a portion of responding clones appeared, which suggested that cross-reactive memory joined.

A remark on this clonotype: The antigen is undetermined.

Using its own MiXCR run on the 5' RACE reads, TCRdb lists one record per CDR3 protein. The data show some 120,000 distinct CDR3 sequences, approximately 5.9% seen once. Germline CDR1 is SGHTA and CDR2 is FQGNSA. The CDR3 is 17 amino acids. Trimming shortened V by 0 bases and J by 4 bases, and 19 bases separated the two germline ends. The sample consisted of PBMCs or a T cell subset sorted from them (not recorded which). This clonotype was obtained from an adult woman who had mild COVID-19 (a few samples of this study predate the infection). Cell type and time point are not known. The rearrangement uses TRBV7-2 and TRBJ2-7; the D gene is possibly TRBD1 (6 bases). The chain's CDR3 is CASSLADFSTGWYEQYF. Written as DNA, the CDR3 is TGTGCCAGCAGCTTAGCGGATTTTTCCACAGGGTGGTACGAGCAGTACTTC.